This T cell receptor (beta chain) was identified during a study of T cell responses to AZD1222 COVID-19 vaccine. Findings and caveats of the study: The study sampled repertoires only after the peak T cell response. CD4 TCRs linked to vaccination spanned spike, dominating at 160-218 and 743-854. Only a handful of AZD1222 recipients, more than 5 in all, had baseline seropositivity. With two AZD1222 doses given, Spike-specific TCR breadth and depth both rose.

To note about this clone: What it binds is unknown.

Data came from immunoSEQ multiplex PCR; TCRdb stores just in-frame clones and leaves some out. Of approximately 110,000 clones listed, roughly 84% are singletons. The clonotype was recovered from an adult in good health. This specimen consisted of peripheral blood, obtained on day 0 of AZD1222 vaccination.

The DNA for the CDR3 is TGTGCCAGCAGCAAAGGGCCCGAACCCAATCAGCCCCAGCATTTT. It encodes CASSKGPEPNQPQHF. The J gene is TRBJ1-5, the V gene TRBV5-8, with D uncertain. Germline CDR1 and CDR2: SGHTS and YDEGEE. The CDR3 is 15 residues long. Between the trimmed V and J ends, which lost 4 bases and 3 bases, there was a span of 14 bases.